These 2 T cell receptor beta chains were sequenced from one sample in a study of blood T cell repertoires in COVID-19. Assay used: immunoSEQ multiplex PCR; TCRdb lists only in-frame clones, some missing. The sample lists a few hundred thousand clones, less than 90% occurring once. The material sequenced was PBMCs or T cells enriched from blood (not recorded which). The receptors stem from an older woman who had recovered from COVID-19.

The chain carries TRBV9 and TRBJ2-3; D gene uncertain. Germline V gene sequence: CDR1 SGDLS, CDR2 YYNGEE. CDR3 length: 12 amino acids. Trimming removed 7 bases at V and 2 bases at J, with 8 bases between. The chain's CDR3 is CASPLSTDTQYF. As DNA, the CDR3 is TGTGCCAGCCCTCTCTCCACAGATACGCAGTATTTT.

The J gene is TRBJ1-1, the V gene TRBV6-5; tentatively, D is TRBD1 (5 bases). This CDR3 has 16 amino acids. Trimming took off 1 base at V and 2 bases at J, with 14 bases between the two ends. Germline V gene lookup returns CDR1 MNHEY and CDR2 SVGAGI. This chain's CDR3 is CASSYLGRGSNTEAFF. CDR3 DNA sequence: TGTGCCAGCAGTTACTTGGGCCGGGGGAGCAACACTGAAGCTTTCTTT.